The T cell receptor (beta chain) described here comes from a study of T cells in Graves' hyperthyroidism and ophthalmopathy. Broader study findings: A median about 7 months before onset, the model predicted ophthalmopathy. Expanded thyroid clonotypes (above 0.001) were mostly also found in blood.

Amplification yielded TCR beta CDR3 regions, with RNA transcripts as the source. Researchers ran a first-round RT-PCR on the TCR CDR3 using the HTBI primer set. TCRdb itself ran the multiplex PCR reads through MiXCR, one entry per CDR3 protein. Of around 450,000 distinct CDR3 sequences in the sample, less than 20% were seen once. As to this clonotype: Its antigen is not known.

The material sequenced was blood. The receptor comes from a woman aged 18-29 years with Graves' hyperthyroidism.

CDR3 DNA: TGCGCCAGCAGCCCCAACAGGGTCGGCGGCTACACCTTC. Amino acid sequence: CASSPNRVGGYTF. The V and J genes are TRBV5-1 and TRBJ1-2; weak D call: TRBD1 (6 bases). Germline assignment: CDR1 SGHRS and CDR2 YFSETQ. The V gene lost 4 bases and the J gene lost 8 bases, with 15 bases spanning the gap. This CDR3 is 13 amino acids long.